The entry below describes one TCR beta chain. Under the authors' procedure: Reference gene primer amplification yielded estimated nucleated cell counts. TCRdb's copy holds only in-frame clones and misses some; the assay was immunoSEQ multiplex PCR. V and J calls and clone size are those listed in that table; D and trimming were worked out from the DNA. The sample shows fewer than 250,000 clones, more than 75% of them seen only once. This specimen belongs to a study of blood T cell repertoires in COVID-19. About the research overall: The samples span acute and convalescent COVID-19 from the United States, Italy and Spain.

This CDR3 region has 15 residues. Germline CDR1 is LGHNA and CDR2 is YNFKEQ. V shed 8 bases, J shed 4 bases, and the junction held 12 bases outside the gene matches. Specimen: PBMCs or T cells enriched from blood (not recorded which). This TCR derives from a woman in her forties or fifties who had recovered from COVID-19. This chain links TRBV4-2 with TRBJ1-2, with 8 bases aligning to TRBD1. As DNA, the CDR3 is TGTGCCAGCGGTAACTCAGGGGGCTTTGGCTATGGCTACACCTTC. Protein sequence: CASGNSGGFGYGYTF.